The following is a TCR beta chain sequence with its context. What it recognizes is unknown. The entry originates in a study of cytomegalovirus exposure and HLA in healthy donors. CDR1 GTSNPN and CDR2 SVGIG come from the germline V gene (reference sequence). Losses at the gene ends were 8 bases for V and 5 bases for J; bases not matched to a gene: 10. The CDR3 runs to 16 residues. 60 Vbeta and 13 Jbeta primers were used in PCR. The assay was immunoSEQ multiplex PCR, and TCRdb's table has in-frame clones only and misses some. The top ten hold around 0.21% of the sample, which has 150,000 to 200,000 clones, roughly 87% seen once. Study findings and constraints: As was reported, the HLA-A and HLA-B alleles of most subjects were accurately predicted from TCR beta sequences. Overall, roughly 150 TCR beta chains were annotated as cytomegalovirus-associated. V- and J-gene trimming in TCR beta was tied to a missense DCLRE1C variant by an analysis performed later. A later analysis reportedly identified an Asian-associated ancestry cluster as carrying fewer N-insertions than the approximately 730-donor mean.

The sequence was collected from a girl less than two years old in good health and CMV-seronegative. Sequencing input: PBMCs. This chain uses TRBV30 with TRBJ2-3; 16 bases are a match to TRBD2. The CDR3 nucleotides read TGTGCCCGAACCCCGGGACTAGCGGGGGGGGGAGATACGCAGTATTTT. Encoded protein: CARTPGLAGGGDTQYF. The full variable domain, completed using reference TRBV30 and TRBJ2-3, is SQTIHQWPATLVQPVGSPLSLECTVEGTSNPNLYWYRQAAGRGLQLLFYSVGIGQISSEVPQNLSASRPQDRQFILSSKKLLLSDSGFYLCARTPGLAGGGDTQYFGPGTRLTVL.